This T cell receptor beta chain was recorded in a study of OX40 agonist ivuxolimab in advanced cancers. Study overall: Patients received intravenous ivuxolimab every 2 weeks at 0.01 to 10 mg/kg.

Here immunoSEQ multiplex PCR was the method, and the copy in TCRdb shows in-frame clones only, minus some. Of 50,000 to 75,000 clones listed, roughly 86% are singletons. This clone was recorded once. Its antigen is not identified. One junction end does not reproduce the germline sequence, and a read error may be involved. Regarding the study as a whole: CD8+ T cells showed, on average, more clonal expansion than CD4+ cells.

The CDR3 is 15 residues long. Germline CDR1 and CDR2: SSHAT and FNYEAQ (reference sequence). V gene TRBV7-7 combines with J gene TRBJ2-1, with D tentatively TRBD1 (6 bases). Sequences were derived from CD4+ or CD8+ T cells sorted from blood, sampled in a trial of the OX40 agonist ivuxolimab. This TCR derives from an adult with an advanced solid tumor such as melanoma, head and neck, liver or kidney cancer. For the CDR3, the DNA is TGTGCTAGCAGCCCCGGACAGAGTACCTACAATGAGCAGTTCTTC. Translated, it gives CASSPGQSTYNEQFF.